The sequence of this T cell receptor (beta chain) was determined in a study of identical twins. The CDR3 length is 15 residues. Trimming cost V 2 bases and J 0 bases, with 12 bases left between them. Germline CDR1 is SGHRS and CDR2 is YFSETQ. TCRdb re-analysed the 5' RACE reads in MiXCR, keeping a single row per CDR3 protein. Of roughly 1,500,000 distinct CDR3 sequences in the sample, about 32% were seen once. Sequencing was performed on cord blood. This chain links TRBV5-1 with TRBJ2-7, with TRBD1 as a possible D gene (6 bases). The source is a newborn girl in good health. The CDR3 DNA reads as TGCGCCAGCAGCTTCCGACAGGCGATCTCCTACGAGCAGTACTTC. Its translation: CASSFRQAISYEQYF.